The following is a T cell receptor beta chain sequence with its context. Repertoires were generated with immunoSEQ multiplex PCR, while TCRdb's copy carries only in-frame clones and drops some. The data contain about 18,000 clones, about 83% of them singletons. This CDR3 comprises 14 residues. V lost 0 bases, J lost 6 bases, and 0 bases stayed unmatched. Per germline, CDR1 MNHEY and CDR2 SVGAGI. The entry originates in a study of T cell changes during pregnancy in multiple sclerosis. V gene TRBV6-5 combines with J gene TRBJ2-1; 9 bases are shared with TRBD2. The TCR was taken from a female donor with multiple sclerosis, enrolled in a pregnancy study. The sample was CD8+ T cells from peripheral blood mononuclear cells, taken after pregnancy. CDR3 loop: CASSYSSGGNEQFF. Written as DNA, the CDR3 is TGTGCCAGCAGTTACTCTAGCGGGGGCAATGAGCAGTTCTTC.